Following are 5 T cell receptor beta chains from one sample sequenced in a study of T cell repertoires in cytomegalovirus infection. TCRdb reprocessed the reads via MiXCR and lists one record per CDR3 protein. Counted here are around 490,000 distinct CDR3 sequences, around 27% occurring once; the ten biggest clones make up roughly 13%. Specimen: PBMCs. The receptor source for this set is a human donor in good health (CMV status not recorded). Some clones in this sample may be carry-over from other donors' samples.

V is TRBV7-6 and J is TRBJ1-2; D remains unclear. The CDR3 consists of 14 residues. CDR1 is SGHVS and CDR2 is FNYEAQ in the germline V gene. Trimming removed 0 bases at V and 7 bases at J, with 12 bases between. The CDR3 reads CASSLAGRLSGYTF. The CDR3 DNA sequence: TGTGCCAGCAGCTTAGCCGGCCGCCTTAGTGGCTACACCTTC.

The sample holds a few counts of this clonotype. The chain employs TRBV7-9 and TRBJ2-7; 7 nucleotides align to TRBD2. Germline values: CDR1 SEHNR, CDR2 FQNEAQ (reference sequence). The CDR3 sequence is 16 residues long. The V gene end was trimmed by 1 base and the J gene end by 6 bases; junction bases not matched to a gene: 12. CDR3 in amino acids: CASSLEGVPGGSEQYV. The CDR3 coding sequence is TGTGCCAGCAGCTTAGAGGGAGTACCGGGAGGCAGCGAGCAGTACGTC.

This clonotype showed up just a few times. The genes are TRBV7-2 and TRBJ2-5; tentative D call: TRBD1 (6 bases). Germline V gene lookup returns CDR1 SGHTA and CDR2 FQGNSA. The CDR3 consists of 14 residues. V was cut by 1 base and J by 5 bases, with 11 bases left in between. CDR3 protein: CASSLDRAAETQYF. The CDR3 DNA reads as TGTGCCAGCAGCTTAGACAGGGCGGCGGAGACCCAGTACTTC.

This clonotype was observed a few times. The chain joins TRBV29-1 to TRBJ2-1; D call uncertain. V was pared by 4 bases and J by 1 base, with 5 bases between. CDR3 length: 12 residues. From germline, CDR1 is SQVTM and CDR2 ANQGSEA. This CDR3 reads CSVGLSYNEQFF. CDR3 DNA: TGCAGCGTTGGGTTGTCCTACAATGAGCAGTTCTTC.

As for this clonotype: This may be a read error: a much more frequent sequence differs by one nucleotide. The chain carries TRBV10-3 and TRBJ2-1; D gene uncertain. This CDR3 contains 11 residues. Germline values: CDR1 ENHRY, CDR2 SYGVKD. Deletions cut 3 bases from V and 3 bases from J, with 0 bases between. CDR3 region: CAISDYNEQFF. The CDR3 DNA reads TGTGCCATCAGTGACTACAATGAGCAGTTCTTC.